The sequence of this T cell receptor (beta chain) was determined in a study of shared clonotypes between healthy human individuals. V shed 2 bases, J shed 4 bases, and the junction held 2 bases outside the gene matches. CDR1 is GTSNPN, CDR2 SVGIG, per germline (reference sequence). This CDR3 contains 13 residues. Within Nashville, Tennessee resided all donors, each a Caucasian adult. Using immunoSEQ multiplex PCR, the repertoire was profiled, and TCRdb retains in-frame clones only, with some absent. The sample has about 1.1 million clones; about 80% are singletons. This rearrangement joins TRBV30 to TRBJ1-2, with 9 nucleotides matching TRBD1. This receptor was obtained from a man aged 18-30 years in good health. Some clones in this sample may be carry-over from other donors' samples. Sequences were obtained from memory CD4+ T cells from PBMCs. Stated subset: CD45RA-negative fraction. The CDR3 spells CAWSPGQGYGYTF. The DNA of the CDR3 is TGTGCCTGGAGTCCGGGACAGGGCTATGGCTACACCTTC.